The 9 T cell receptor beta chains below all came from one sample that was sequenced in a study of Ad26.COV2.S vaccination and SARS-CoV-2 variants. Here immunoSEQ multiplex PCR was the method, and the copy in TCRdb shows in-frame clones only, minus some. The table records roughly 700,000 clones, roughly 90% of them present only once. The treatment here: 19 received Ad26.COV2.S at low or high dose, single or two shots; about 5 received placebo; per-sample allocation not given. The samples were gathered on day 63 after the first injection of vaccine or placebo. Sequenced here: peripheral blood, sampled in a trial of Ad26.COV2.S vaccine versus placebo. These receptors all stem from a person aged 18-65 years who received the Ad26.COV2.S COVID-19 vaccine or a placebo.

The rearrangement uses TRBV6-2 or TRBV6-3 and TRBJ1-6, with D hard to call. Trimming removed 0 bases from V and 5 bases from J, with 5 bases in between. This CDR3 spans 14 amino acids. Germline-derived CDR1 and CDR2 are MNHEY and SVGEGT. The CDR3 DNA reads TGTGCCAGCAGTTACTCGCAGGATAATTCACCCCTCCACTTT. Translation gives CASSYSQDNSPLHF.

The CDR3 nucleotides read TGCGCCAGCAGGGAGGACAACACAGATACGCAGTATTTT. Translating it yields CASREDNTDTQYF. The chain couples TRBV10-1 to TRBJ2-3, with D perhaps TRBD1 or TRBD2 (5 bases each). CDR3 length: 13 residues. CDR1 and CDR2 (germline): WNHNN, SYGVQD (reference sequence). V dropped 6 bases and J dropped 2 bases, with 9 bases sitting between them.

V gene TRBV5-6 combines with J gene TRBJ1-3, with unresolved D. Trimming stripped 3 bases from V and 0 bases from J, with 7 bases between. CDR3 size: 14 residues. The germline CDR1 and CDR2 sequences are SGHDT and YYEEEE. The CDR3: CASSSPSSGNTIYF. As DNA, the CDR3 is TGTGCCAGCAGCTCTCCCAGCTCTGGAAACACCATATATTTT. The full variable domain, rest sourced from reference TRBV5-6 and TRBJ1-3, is DAGVTQSPTHLIKTRGQQVTLRCSPKSGHDTVSWYQQALGQGPQFIFQYYEEEERQRGNFPDRFSGHQFPNYSSELNVNALLLGDSALYLCASSSPSSGNTIYFGEGSWLTVV.

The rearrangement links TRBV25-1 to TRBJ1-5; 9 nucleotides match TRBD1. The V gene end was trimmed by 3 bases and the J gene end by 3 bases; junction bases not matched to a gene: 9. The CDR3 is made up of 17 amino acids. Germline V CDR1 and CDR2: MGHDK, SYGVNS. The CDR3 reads CASSELGQGGDNQPQHF. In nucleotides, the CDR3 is TGTGCCAGCAGTGAGTTGGGACAGGGTGGTGACAATCAGCCCCAGCATTTT.

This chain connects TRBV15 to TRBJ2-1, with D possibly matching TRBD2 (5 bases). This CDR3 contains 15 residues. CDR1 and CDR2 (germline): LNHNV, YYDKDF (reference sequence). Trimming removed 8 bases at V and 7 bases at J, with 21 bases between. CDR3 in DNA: TGTGCCACCTCGCGGTGGGGAGATGTGGGAAATGAGCAGTTCTTC. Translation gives CATSRWGDVGNEQFF.

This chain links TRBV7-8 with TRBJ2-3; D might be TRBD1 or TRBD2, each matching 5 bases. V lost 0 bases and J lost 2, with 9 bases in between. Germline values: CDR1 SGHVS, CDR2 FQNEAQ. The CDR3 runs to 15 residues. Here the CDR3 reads CASSLAGTLTDTQYF. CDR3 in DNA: TGTGCCAGCAGCTTAGCCGGGACCCTCACAGATACGCAGTATTTT.

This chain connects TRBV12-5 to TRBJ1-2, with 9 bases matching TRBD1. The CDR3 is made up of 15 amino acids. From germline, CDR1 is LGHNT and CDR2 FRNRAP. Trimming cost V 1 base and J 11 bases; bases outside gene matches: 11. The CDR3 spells CASGLATGGGQRYTF. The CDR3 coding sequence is TGTGCTAGTGGTTTGGCCACAGGGGGCGGTCAAAGGTACACCTTC.

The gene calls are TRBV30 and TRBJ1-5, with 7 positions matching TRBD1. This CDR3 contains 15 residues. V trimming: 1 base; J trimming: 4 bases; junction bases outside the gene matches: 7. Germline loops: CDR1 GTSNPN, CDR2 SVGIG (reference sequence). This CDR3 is CAWSEGDSSNQPQHF. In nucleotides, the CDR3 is TGTGCCTGGAGTGAAGGGGACAGTTCTAATCAGCCCCAGCATTTT.

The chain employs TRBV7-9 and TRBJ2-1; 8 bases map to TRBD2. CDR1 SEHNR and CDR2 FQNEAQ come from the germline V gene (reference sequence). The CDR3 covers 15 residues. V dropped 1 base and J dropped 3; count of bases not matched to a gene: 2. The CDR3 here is CASSLVLAGYNEQFF. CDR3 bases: TGTGCCAGCAGCTTAGTGCTAGCGGGCTACAATGAGCAGTTCTTC.